This TCR beta chain stems from a study of Graves' ophthalmopathy and Graves' hyperthyroidism. The study's findings and limits: Most clonotypes expanded in thyroid above 0.001 frequency were present in blood too.

Amplified material comprised TCR beta CDR3 regions derived from RNA transcripts. HTBI-primed first-round RT-PCR preceded second-round multiplex PCR. From the multiplex PCR reads, TCRdb called clonotypes with MiXCR, one entry per CDR3 protein. The data hold 150,000 to 200,000 distinct CDR3 sequences, with roughly 36% observed a single time. None of the included patients had other autoimmune diseases, uncontrolled infections, pregnancy or lactation, as these led to exclusion. Diagnoses were established from clinical symptoms, serum thyroxine, TRAb, thyroid ultrasound and orbital computed tomography. V trimming: 3 bases; J trimming: 3 bases; junction bases outside the gene matches: 4. Germline CDR1 reads DFQATT; CDR2 reads SNEGSKA (reference sequence). This CDR3 comprises 13 residues. This clonotype was counted ten times or more. Its antigen is unidentified.

The sequencing input was peripheral blood. The sequence was obtained from a man aged 25 to 40 with Graves' ophthalmopathy. The J gene is TRBJ2-5, the V gene TRBV20-1, with 7 bases identical to TRBD1. The chain's CDR3 is CSASRDSKETQYF. DNA for the CDR3: TGCAGTGCTAGCCGGGACAGCAAAGAGACCCAGTACTTC.